The 14 T cell receptor beta chains given below trace back to one sample, sequenced in a study of T cells in Graves' hyperthyroidism and ophthalmopathy. RNA transcripts gave rise to amplified TCR beta CDR3 regions. The HTBI set primed first-round TCR CDR3 RT-PCR. MiXCR was run by TCRdb on the multiplex PCR reads, yielding one entry per CDR3 protein. Among around 480,000 distinct CDR3 sequences listed, over 13% were seen once. Sequences were obtained from blood. These receptors originate from a young woman with Graves' hyperthyroidism.

This clonotype was detected many times. The rearrangement joins TRBV11-2 to TRBJ1-1; maybe TRBD1 (5 bases). V gave up 5 bases and J gave up 7 bases, with 11 bases separating them. The CDR3 length is 12 residues. The germline CDR1 and CDR2 sequences are SGHAT and FQNNGV. This chain's CDR3 is CASSVRDGEAFF. The CDR3 nucleotides are TGTGCCAGCAGCGTCCGGGACGGTGAAGCTTTCTTT.

This clonotype has a handful of counts. J is TRBJ2-2 and V is TRBV7-3; 10 bases map to TRBD2. There are 15 residues in the CDR3. Germline CDR1 reads SGHTA; CDR2 reads FQGTGA. Unmatched junction bases numbered 6, after V lost 5 bases and J lost 6 bases. CDR3: CASSSRTSGAGELFF. CDR3 bases: TGTGCCAGCAGCAGCCGGACTAGCGGTGCCGGGGAGCTGTTTTTT.

This clonotype was recorded a few times. The genes are TRBV5-1 and TRBJ1-2; no firm D call. The CDR3 contains 13 residues. Germline CDR1 reads SGHRS; CDR2 reads YFSETQ. The germline V and J ends were trimmed by 1 base and 8 bases, with 12 bases remaining between them. DNA for the CDR3: TGCGCCAGCAGCTTGACGTGGGGTTGGGGCTACACCTTC. Amino acids: CASSLTWGWGYTF.

This clonotype was seen ten or more times. The chain couples TRBV6-1 to TRBJ2-2, with D maybe TRBD2 (6 bases). From germline, CDR1 is MNHNS and CDR2 SASEGT. V was clipped by 0 bases and J by 6 bases, with 20 bases between them. There are 18 residues in the CDR3. The CDR3 nucleotides read TGTGCCAGCAGTGAAGCAGGGGTCGGGAGCCCGAGTCCCGGGGAGCTGTTTTTT. It is translated as CASSEAGVGSPSPGELFF.

The V gene is TRBV6-2 or TRBV6-3, the J gene TRBJ2-7, with 8 bases lining up with TRBD1. The V and J ends lost 7 bases and 1 base, in that order; junction bases with no gene match: 9. This CDR3 has 15 amino acids. The V gene's germline CDR1 is MNHEY and CDR2 SVGEGT. The CDR3 sequence is CASKRPRDRSYEQYF. DNA for the CDR3: TGTGCCAGCAAACGACCTCGGGACAGGTCCTACGAGCAGTACTTC.

This clonotype occurred a few times. The V call is TRBV7-3, the J call TRBJ2-1; 7 nucleotides agree with TRBD2. CDR1 is SGHTA, CDR2 FQGTGA, per germline. After removal of 5 bases from V and 2 bases from J, the junction contained 6 bases not matched to a gene. The length of the CDR3 is 15 residues. CDR3 region: CASSITSETYNEQFF. For the CDR3, the DNA is TGTGCCAGCAGCATTACTAGCGAGACCTACAATGAGCAGTTCTTC.

CDR3 protein: CAISDEGFFSGNTIYF. As DNA, the CDR3 is TGTGCCATCAGTGACGAAGGGTTCTTTTCTGGAAACACCATATATTTT. The V call is TRBV10-3, the J call TRBJ1-3, with D unclear. The CDR3 has 16 residues. Trimming took off 3 bases at V and 1 base at J, with 13 bases between the two ends. Germline CDR1 reads ENHRY; CDR2 reads SYGVKD.

The rearrangement uses TRBV6-2 or TRBV6-3 and TRBJ2-6, with D uncertain. CDR3 length: 17 residues. Per the germline V gene, CDR1 is MNHEY and CDR2 is SVGEGT. V gave up 6 bases and J gave up 3 bases, with 18 bases separating them. The CDR3 here is CASSLLLPFGGANVLTF. As DNA, the CDR3 is TGTGCCAGCAGCTTGCTACTCCCTTTTGGTGGGGCCAACGTCCTGACTTTC.

V gene TRBV6-5 combines with J gene TRBJ1-5; TRBD1 might be the D (6 bases). The CDR3 consists of 14 residues. Germline assignment: CDR1 MNHEY and CDR2 SVGAGI. Deletions cut 2 bases from V and 6 bases from J, with 11 bases between. CDR3 in DNA: TGTGCCAGCAGTTACGGGGGGGGCCTTCAGCCCCAGCATTTT. This codes for CASSYGGGLQPQHF.

This clonotype showed up many times. The chain carries TRBV12-3 or TRBV12-4 and TRBJ1-1; D unclear. V was trimmed by 7 bases and J by 3 bases, leaving 9 bases between them. The CDR3 loop spans 12 amino acids. CDR3 DNA: TGTGCCAGCAAGGAGGCCGACACTGAAGCTTTCTTT. It yields the protein CASKEADTEAFF.

There are a few counts of this clonotype. The chain uses TRBV10-1 and TRBJ1-5; no firm D call. The CDR3 is 14 amino acids. CDR1 WNHNN and CDR2 SYGVQD come from the germline V gene (reference sequence). Deletions cut 0 bases from V and 3 bases from J, with 6 bases between. CDR3 in amino acids: CASSESGINQPQHF. In DNA, the CDR3 is TGCGCCAGCAGTGAGTCCGGGATCAATCAGCCCCAGCATTTT.

This clonotype showed up many times. The chain links TRBV5-1 to TRBJ1-5; tentative D call: TRBD1 (5 bases). The CDR3 extends over 15 amino acids. The V and J ends lost 4 bases and 9 bases respectively, with 20 bases between them. Germline CDR1 reads SGHRS; CDR2 reads YFSETQ. The CDR3 reads CASSEGRGRLGPQHF. CDR3 sequence (DNA): TGCGCCAGCAGCGAGGGACGAGGACGCCTAGGGCCCCAGCATTTT.

This clonotype was found a few times. The gene calls are TRBV6-1 and TRBJ1-2; a weak D match, TRBD1 (5 bases). Germline lookup yields CDR1 MNHNS and CDR2 SASEGT. The CDR3 contains 14 residues. V was shortened by 1 base and J by 4 bases, with 10 bases between the two germline ends. The CDR3, as DNA: TGTGCCAGCAGTGAAGGTGGGCAGGGCTATGGCTACACCTTC. Its translation is CASSEGGQGYGYTF.

This clonotype was detected ten times or more. This CDR3 reads CASSFRGSGANVLTF. DNA for the CDR3: TGCGCCAGCAGCTTTCGTGGTTCTGGGGCCAACGTCCTGACTTTC. The chain joins TRBV5-1 to TRBJ2-6; D gene uncertain. CDR3 length: 15 residues. Germline CDR1 and CDR2: SGHRS and YFSETQ. Trimming stripped 2 bases from V and 1 base from J, with 7 bases between.